The clone carrying this T cell receptor (beta chain) was seen just once. Clones were read by immunoSEQ multiplex PCR, and TCRdb kept only the in-frame ones, dropping some. In the table there are about 150,000 clones, around four fifths of which are singletons. The data are from a study of blood T cell repertoires in COVID-19. V lost 7 bases, J lost 4 bases, and 6 bases stayed unmatched. Germline V gene sequence: CDR1 GTSNPN, CDR2 SVGIG (reference sequence). The CDR3 totals 13 residues. The TCR originated in a woman aged 40 to 50 who had recovered from COVID-19. The sequenced sample was PBMCs or T cells enriched from blood (not recorded which). The chain uses TRBV30 and TRBJ1-3; TRBD1 agrees at 8 bases. The CDR3 DNA sequence: TGTGCCTACAGGACAGGGCGGGGAAACACCATATATTTT. Amino acids: CAYRTGRGNTIYF. The full variable domain, rest sourced from reference TRBV30 and TRBJ1-3, is SQTIHQWPATLVQPVGSPLSLECTVEGTSNPNLYWYRQAAGRGLQLLFYSVGIGQISSEVPQNLSASRPQDRQFILSSKKLLLSDSGFYLCAYRTGRGNTIYFGEGSWLTVV.